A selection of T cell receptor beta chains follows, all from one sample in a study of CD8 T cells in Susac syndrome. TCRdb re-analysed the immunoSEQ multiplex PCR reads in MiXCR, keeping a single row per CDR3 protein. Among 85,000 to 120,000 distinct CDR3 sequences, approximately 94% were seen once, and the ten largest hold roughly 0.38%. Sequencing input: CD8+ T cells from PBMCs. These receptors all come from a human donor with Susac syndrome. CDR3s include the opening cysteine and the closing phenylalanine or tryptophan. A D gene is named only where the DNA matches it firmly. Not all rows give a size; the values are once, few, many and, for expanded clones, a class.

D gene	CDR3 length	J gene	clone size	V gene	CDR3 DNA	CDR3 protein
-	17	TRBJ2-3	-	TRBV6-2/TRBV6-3	TGTGCCAGCAGTATGCCCAGGGACACCCCCACACATGGTCCGCAGTATTTT	CASSMPRDTPTHGPQYF
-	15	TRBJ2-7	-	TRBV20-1	TGCAGTGCTAGAGATCAGGGGGGGAGCTCCTACGAGCAGTACTTC	CSARDQGGSSYEQYF
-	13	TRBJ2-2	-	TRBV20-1	TGCAGTGCTAGAGAGGAGGGTTTCGGGGAGCTGTTTTTT	CSAREEGFGELFF
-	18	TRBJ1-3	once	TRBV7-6	TGTGCCAGCAGCCTGGGTACCGTCCTCAGCGGCTCTGGAAACACCATATATTTT	CASSLGTVLSGSGNTIYF
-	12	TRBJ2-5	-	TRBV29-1	TGCAGCGTTGATCAGGGAGGAGAGACCCAGTACTTC	CSVDQGGETQYF
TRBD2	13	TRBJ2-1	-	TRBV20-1	TGCAGTGCTCTAGCGGGGGGAGGGGGTGAGCAGTTCTTC	CSALAGGGGEQFF
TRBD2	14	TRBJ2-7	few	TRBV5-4	TGTGCCAGCAGCCAGGGAGCGGGGGGCTACGAGCAGTACTTC	CASSQGAGGYEQYF
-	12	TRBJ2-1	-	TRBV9	TGTGCCAGCAGCGTAGACGACAATGAGCAGTTCTTC	CASSVDDNEQFF
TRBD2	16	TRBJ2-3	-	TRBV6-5	TGTGCCAGCAGTTACTATGCGGGGGGGCCGAGAGATACGCAGTATTTT	CASSYYAGGPRDTQYF
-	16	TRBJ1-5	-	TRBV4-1	TGCGCCAGCAGCCGCGCACAGGGAAACCTGCAGCAGCCCCAGCATTTT	CASSRAQGNLQQPQHF
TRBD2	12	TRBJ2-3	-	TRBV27	TGTGCCAGTAGGACTAGCTCGGATACGCAGTATTTT	CASRTSSDTQYF
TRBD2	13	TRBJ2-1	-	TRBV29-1	TGCAGCGTCGCGGGGGGGCCAAGGAATGAGCAGTTCTTC	CSVAGGPRNEQFF
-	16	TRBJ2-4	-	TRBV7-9	TGTGCCAGCAGCTTAGCAGTTGGCGGGAAACCAAACATTCAGTACTTC	CASSLAVGGKPNIQYF
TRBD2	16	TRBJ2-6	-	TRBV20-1	TGCAGTGCTAGGACTAGCGGGGAGAGGGGGGCCAACGTCCTGACTTTC	CSARTSGERGANVLTF
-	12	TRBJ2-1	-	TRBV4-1	TGCGCCAGCAGCCATACAGGGAGTGAGCAGTTCTTC	CASSHTGSEQFF
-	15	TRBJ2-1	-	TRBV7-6	TGTGCCAGCAGCTTATGGGAGGGGACATACAATGAGCAGTTCTTC	CASSLWEGTYNEQFF
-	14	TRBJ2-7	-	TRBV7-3	TGTGCCAGCAGCCCGGGAGTGGACTCCTACGAGCAGTACTTC	CASSPGVDSYEQYF
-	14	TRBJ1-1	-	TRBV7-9	TGTGCCAGCAGCGAGAATTTAATGAACACTGAAGCTTTCTTT	CASSENLMNTEAFF
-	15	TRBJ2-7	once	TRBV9	TGTGCCAGCAGCGTGGGCTCGGGGGCCGGGTACGAGCAGTACTTC	CASSVGSGAGYEQYF
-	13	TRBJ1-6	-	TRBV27	TGTGCCAGCAGTCCCGGACAAAATTCACCCCTCCACTTT	CASSPGQNSPLHF
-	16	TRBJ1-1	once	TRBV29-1	TGCAGCGTTGACCCAAGGCCAATAGCCCCCGGCACTGAAGCTTTCTTT	CSVDPRPIAPGTEAFF
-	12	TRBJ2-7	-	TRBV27	TGTGCCGCGGCCCAATGGGGCTCCGAGCAGTACTTC	CAAAQWGSEQYF